The rows below give T cell receptor beta chains drawn from one sample of a study of response to subunit inactivated influenza vaccine. TCRdb re-called the RT-PCR reads with MiXCR, one entry per CDR3 protein. The table shows some 520,000 distinct CDR3 sequences, with more than 15% occurring only once. The sample in question was CD4+ T cells sorted from PBMCs, obtained less than 30 months after vaccination. Receptors originate from a man in his fifties or sixties who received an inactivated influenza vaccine. CDR3s include the opening cysteine and the closing phenylalanine or tryptophan. The D gene is left open where the match is weak. Clone size is not always given. Where it is, it says once, few, many or a class for expanded clones.

.,TRBJ1-2,TRBV20-1,few,TGCAGTGCTAGAGATCGATATTGGGGGTTATTTGACGGCTACACCTTC,CSARDRYWGLFDGYTF
TRBD1,TRBJ2-3,TRBV6-2/TRBV6-3,.,TGTGCCAGCAGCCAAGACAGGGCTACGCAGTATTTT,CASSQDRATQYF
.,TRBJ1-2,TRBV18,.,TGTGCCAGCTCACCACCCGAGAGTTTTTCTGGTGGCTACACCTTC,CASSPPESFSGGYTF
.,TRBJ2-1,TRBV7-8,few,TGTGCCAGCAGCTTAGCTTCGGCGCAGACCCACAATGAGCAGTTCTTC,CASSLASAQTHNEQFF
.,TRBJ2-7,TRBV20-1,many,TGCAGTGCTAGAGATCCTACAGCGTTCACCTACGAGCAGTACTTC,CSARDPTAFTYEQYF
TRBD2,TRBJ2-1,TRBV20-1,many,TGCAGTGCAAAGGGACTAGCGGGAGGATCCCAAAATTACAATGAGCAGTTCTTC,CSAKGLAGGSQNYNEQFF
.,TRBJ2-1,TRBV24-1,few,TGTGCCACCGCCCGGTGGAATGAGCAGTTCTTC,CATARWNEQFF
.,TRBJ1-4,TRBV6-1,few,TGTGCCAGTTGGGACAATCTCTCTGAAAAACTGTTTTTT,CASWDNLSEKLFF
.,TRBJ2-1,TRBV5-1,.,TGCGCCAGCAGCTTGGCAGACCAGCGGCCCCAATCGTTCTTC,CASSLADQRPQSFF
.,TRBJ1-1,TRBV18,.,TGTGCCAGCTCACCAGATACACGCGACACTGAAGCTTTCTTT,CASSPDTRDTEAFF
.,TRBJ2-1,TRBV3-1,few,TGTGCCAGCAGCCAAGAGATACAGGCCAATGAGCAGTTCTTC,CASSQEIQANEQFF
.,TRBJ1-1,TRBV4-3,many,TGCGCCAGCAGCCAAGAGCGGGTGAGCACTGAAGCTTTCTTT,CASSQERVSTEAFF
.,TRBJ2-3,TRBV12-3/TRBV12-4,few,TGTGCCAGCAGTTACGGACTCCACGCTAGCACAGATACGCAGTATTTT,CASSYGLHASTDTQYF
.,TRBJ2-5,TRBV20-1,.,TGCAGTGCTCGGCAGGTGGCTGGAGCGGCCCAGTACTTC,CSARQVAGAAQYF
.,TRBJ2-7,TRBV3-1,.,TGTGCCAGCAGCCAAGGACATCGTTATGAGCAGTACTTC,CASSQGHRYEQYF
TRBD1,TRBJ2-1,TRBV5-1,many,TGCGCCAGCAGCTTGGGAACAGGGGGCGCGTCCTACAATGAGCAGTTCTTC,CASSLGTGGASYNEQFF
TRBD1,TRBJ2-2,TRBV9,.,TGTGCCAGCAGCGTAAGACAGGGCGGATCCGCGAACACCGGGGAGCTGTTTTTT,CASSVRQGGSANTGELFF
.,TRBJ1-6,TRBV12-3/TRBV12-4,once,TGTGCCAGCAGTTTATTGACGGCTAATTCACCCCTCCACTTT,CASSLLTANSPLHF
.,TRBJ2-2,TRBV20-1,.,TGCAGTGCTAGAGATCCCCAGGGCAACACCGGGGAGCTGTTTTTT,CSARDPQGNTGELFF
TRBD1,TRBJ1-1,TRBV10-3,.,TGTGCCATCAGTCCTGACAGGGTGAACACTGAAGCTTTCTTT,CAISPDRVNTEAFF
.,TRBJ1-2,TRBV4-1,many,TGCGCCAGCAGCCAAGCGTTTTCGTTAGCTAACTATGGCTACACCTTC,CASSQAFSLANYGYTF
.,TRBJ1-4,TRBV15,few,TGTGCCACCAGCAGAGATTTAGGGATAAATGAAAAACTGTTTTTT,CATSRDLGINEKLFF
.,TRBJ1-3,TRBV12-3/TRBV12-4,.,TGTGCCAGCGGCCGGGCATCTGGAAACACCATATATTTT,CASGRASGNTIYF
.,TRBJ2-3,TRBV28,few,TGTGCCAGCAGGGTCTCTAGCACAGATACGCAGTATTTT,CASRVSSTDTQYF
.,TRBJ2-1,TRBV28,.,TGTGCCAGCATCCTTTTAAATGAGCAGTTCTTC,CASILLNEQFF
.,TRBJ2-1,TRBV12-3/TRBV12-4,few,TGTGCCAGCAGTTTATCCGGGGAGGCAGATGAGCAGTTCTTC,CASSLSGEADEQFF
TRBD1,TRBJ2-7,TRBV28,.,TGTGCCAGCAGTTTACCGGGACAGGTCTCCTACGAGCAGTACTTC,CASSLPGQVSYEQYF
.,TRBJ2-7,TRBV10-3,few,TGTGCCATCAGTGATGGGGCCGGAAGGAGCTACGAGCAGTACTTC,CAISDGAGRSYEQYF
.,TRBJ2-1,TRBV25-1,many,TGTGCCAGCAGTTCTCCGCCCGGGACAGCGGGGGCAAATGAGCAGTTCTTC,CASSSPPGTAGANEQFF
.,TRBJ2-1,TRBV18,few,TGTGCCAGCTCACCGGACAGTTCTGAGCAGTTCTTC,CASSPDSSEQFF
.,TRBJ2-2,TRBV10-2,few,TGCGCCAGCAGAGATGTGGGTTCCGGGGAGCTGTTTTTT,CASRDVGSGELFF
.,TRBJ1-5,TRBV5-6,few,TGTGCCAGCAGCTTGATCTCCTCCGCGCAGCCCCAGCATTTT,CASSLISSAQPQHF
.,TRBJ2-7,TRBV14,few,TGTGCCAGCAGCCAAAGAGGATTATCCACATACTTC,CASSQRGLSTYF
.,TRBJ1-1,TRBV12-3/TRBV12-4,few,TGTGCCAGCAACCTTAGGACAGTAAACACTGAAGCTTTCTTT,CASNLRTVNTEAFF
TRBD1,TRBJ2-5,TRBV5-1,.,TGCGCCAGCAGCTTGGCCGTGACAGGGAACCCAGAGACCCAGTACTTC,CASSLAVTGNPETQYF
.,TRBJ2-3,TRBV20-1,many,TGCAGTGCTCTCCTGTCGGCTGGAGACACAGATACGCAGTATTTT,CSALLSAGDTDTQYF
TRBD1,TRBJ2-7,TRBV6-1,.,TGTGCCAGCGGAGAACAGGGGATAAGGTCCTACGAGCAGTACTTC,CASGEQGIRSYEQYF
.,TRBJ2-1,TRBV5-1,.,TGTGCCAGCAGCTTAGCCGGGAATTCCTACAATGAGCAGTTCTTC,CASSLAGNSYNEQFF
.,TRBJ2-1,TRBV18,.,TGTGCCAGCTCACCACCCAACGGGCCTTACAATGAGCAGTTCTTC,CASSPPNGPYNEQFF
.,TRBJ1-1,TRBV5-1,few,TGCGCCAGCAGCTTGGCCCCTGGGGTGGGGGCTGAAGCTTTCTTT,CASSLAPGVGAEAFF
TRBD1,TRBJ2-7,TRBV10-3,.,TGTGCCATCACCGGGGACAGGGAATCCGAGCAGTACTTC,CAITGDRESEQYF